This TCR beta chain was retrieved from a study of CD8 T cells in Susac syndrome. Negative isolation was used for CD8+ and CD4+ T cells and FACS enrichment for TEMRA cells. RNA, at about 0.45 to 1 ug, was reverse transcribed with random hexamers. The method of amplification for TCR beta CDR3 was immunoSEQ multiplex PCR, covering 54 Vbeta and 13 Jbeta. Using its own MiXCR run on the immunoSEQ multiplex PCR reads, TCRdb lists one record per CDR3 protein. The sample has around 300,000 distinct CDR3 sequences; approximately 85% are singletons. The CDR3 totals 13 residues. CDR1 and CDR2 (germline): MNHEY, SMNVEV (reference sequence). The V and J ends lost 5 bases and 8 bases, in that order; junction bases with no gene match: 7.

The chain links TRBV27 to TRBJ1-2, with 8 bases matching TRBD1. This sequence originates from a human donor with multiple sclerosis. The sample comprised CD8+ T cells from PBMCs. The CDR3 sequence is CASSLDRAGGYTF. The CDR3 DNA reads as TGTGCCAGCAGTCTGGACAGGGCCGGGGGCTACACCTTC.